This T cell receptor (beta chain) was recorded in a study of blood T cell repertoires in COVID-19. Study context: The United States, Italy and Spain supplied acute and convalescent COVID-19 samples. PBMCs, B-cell-depleted T cells, or T cells were the source of the cDNA or gDNA that made up the material.

Per germline, CDR1 LGHNT and CDR2 FRNRAP. This CDR3 contains 15 residues. V was cut by 3 bases and J by 4 bases, with 15 bases left in between. In its sample, this clone was seen once. Authors' methods: Reference gene primer amplification yielded estimated nucleated cell counts. Only in-frame clones appear in the TCRdb table, and some are missing; sequencing was by immunoSEQ multiplex PCR. V, J and clone size reflect that table, while D and trimming were determined from the DNA. The sample lists under 90,000 clones; roughly 80% were seen once. The chain recombines TRBV12-5 with TRBJ1-2; D gene ambiguous. This receptor was taken from an elderly woman with active or convalescent COVID-19. The sample taken for sequencing was peripheral blood. The CDR3 sequence: CASGFEGLKPYGYTF. In DNA, the CDR3 is TGTGCTAGTGGTTTCGAGGGTTTGAAACCCTATGGCTACACCTTC.